This record looks at one T cell receptor beta chain sequence and its context. Its antigen remains unknown. One end of the junction is discordant with germline, which a read error may explain. This record belongs to a study of cytomegalovirus exposure and HLA in healthy donors. Whole-study results and caveats: Among TCR sequences, most were rare, though some public TCRs appeared in many donors.

PCR involved 60 Vbeta and 13 Jbeta primers. Method: immunoSEQ multiplex PCR; TCRdb's copy keeps in-frame clones and lacks some. This table holds 100,000 to 120,000 clones, approximately 72% found once. CDR3 length equals 14 residues. Per the germline V gene, CDR1 is GTSNPN and CDR2 is SVGIG (reference sequence). The TCR sequence derives from a man aged 25 to 40 in good health and CMV-seronegative. The sample comprised PBMCs. The chain combines TRBV30 with TRBJ1-2; 10 bases fit TRBD1. The CDR3: CAWSGGQGFLAGRF. The CDR3 nucleotides read TGTGCCTGGAGTGGGGGACAGGGGTTCCTTGCGGGGAGATTC.